The 27 T cell receptor beta chains given below trace back to one sample, sequenced in a study of T cell clonality in common variable immunodeficiency. Measured with immunoSEQ multiplex PCR; TCRdb has only the in-frame clones, and not every one. The specimen has fewer than 60,000 clones, none found just once. The sample consisted of peripheral blood mononuclear cells. These TCRs come from a person between 18 and 70 years old in good health.

There are a few counts of this clone. Sequencing ends 3 residues short of the CDR3 end; the germline J gene provides the rest. The V call is TRBV7-6, the J call TRBJ2-1; TRBD1 aligns across 9 bases. V was clipped by 4 bases and J by 1 base; unmatched bases: 11. Per germline, CDR1 SGHVS and CDR2 FNYEAQ. CDR3 length: 18 residues. CDR3 region: CASSYEISGTGSYNEQFF. The DNA read from the CDR3 is TGTGCCAGCAGCTATGAAATATCCGGGACAGGGTCCTACAATGAG.

This clone occurred a few times. The covered CDR3 bases are TGTGCCAGCAGCCCTAGCGCCGTTTCCTACGAG. Translating it yields CASSPSAVSYE. The entire CDR3 protein reads CASSPSAVSYEQYF. This sequence joins TRBV7-9 and TRBJ2-7, with D possibly matching TRBD2 (6 bases). Sequencing ends 3 residues short of the CDR3 end; the germline J gene provides the rest. This CDR3 spans 14 amino acids. The germline V gene encodes CDR1 SEHNR and CDR2 FQNEAQ (reference sequence). V lost 5 bases and J lost 1, with 12 bases in between.

Regarding this clone: A much larger clone sits a single nucleotide away, making a read error possible. The CDR3 protein is CAPPRDRGKYEQFF. The CDR3 bases that were read are TGTGCCCCCCCCCGGGACAGGGGGAAATATGAG. This chain joins TRBV2 and TRBJ2-1; 11 positions match TRBD1. The read gets to within 3 residues of the CDR3 end, and the germline J gene fills in the rest. Per the germline V gene, CDR1 is SNHLY and CDR2 is FYNNEI. J lost 8 bases, V lost 11 bases, and 11 bases had no gene match. The CDR3 totals 14 residues. Full variable domain (rest looked up from reference TRBV2 and TRBJ2-1): EPEVTQTPSHQVTQMGQEVILRCVPISNHLYFYWYRQILGQKVEFLVSFYNNEISEKSEIFDDQFSVERPDGSNFTLKIRSTKLEDSAMYFCAPPRDRGKYEQFFGPGTRLTVL.

Ten or more counts support this clone. The CDR3 reads CASRRTDTGELFF. Incomplete CDR3 DNA: TGTGCCAGCAGGCGAACGGACACCGGGGAG. The V gene is TRBV7-6, the J gene TRBJ2-2; no clear D. The read gets to within 3 residues of the CDR3 end, and the germline J gene fills in the rest. This CDR3 is 13 amino acids long. Germline V gene sequence: CDR1 SGHVS, CDR2 FNYEAQ. V was clipped by 6 bases and J by 3 bases, with 8 bases between them.

This clone showed up many times. The CDR3 protein is CASSLASGHPTTQETQYF. The CDR3 bases that were read are TGTGCCAGCAGTTTAGCTAGCGGACACCCTACTACCCAAGAGACC. The gene calls are TRBV28 and TRBJ2-5; 7 bases are shared with TRBD2. The read comes to an end 3 residues before the CDR3 does, leaving the germline J gene to fill in the end. Germline CDR1 is MDHEN and CDR2 is SYDVKM. The V segment lost 2 bases and the J segment 1 base; nucleotides outside the gene matches: 13. The CDR3 spans 18 residues.

This clone was observed many times. The sequenced CDR3 bases are TGCAGTGCAACCGGGACAGGGGGCCAGACC. Protein sequence: CSATGTGGQT. The full CDR3 protein is CSATGTGGQTQYF. The chain is built from TRBV20-1 and TRBJ2-5; 12 bases are a match to TRBD1. The sequence runs out 3 residues before the end of the CDR3; the remainder is reconstructed from the germline J gene. The germline V gene encodes CDR1 DFQATT and CDR2 SNEGSKA (reference sequence). J lost 6 bases, V lost 6 bases, and 5 bases had no gene match. The CDR3 has 13 amino acids.

This clone was seen ten or more times. The DNA read from the CDR3 is TGCAGTGCTAGAGATCCACAGGGGGCGGGAGATACG. Translating gives CSARDPQGAGDT. The full CDR3 reads CSARDPQGAGDTQYF. The genes are TRBV20-1 and TRBJ2-3; 9 nucleotides agree with TRBD1. The CDR3 end lies 3 residues beyond the end of the read and is filled in from the germline J gene. From germline, CDR1 is DFQATT and CDR2 SNEGSKA (reference sequence). With 0 bases clipped from V and 5 bases from J, the junction kept 6 bases outside the gene matches. This CDR3 has 15 residues.

This clone turned up a few times. The read terminates 3 residues before the CDR3 end, so the remaining end is supplied by the germline J gene. The V and J genes are TRBV19 and TRBJ2-3; tentative D call: TRBD1 (6 bases). The CDR3 spans 15 residues. Per the germline V gene, CDR1 is LNHDA and CDR2 is SQIVND (reference sequence). The DNA read from the CDR3 is TGTGCCAGTAGTGACTCGGGACACAGTGCGGAGACG. Translation: CASSDSGHSAET. The whole CDR3 protein is CASSDSGHSAETQYF.

This clone was recorded many times. The CDR3 end falls 3 residues outside the read, so it is completed with the germline J gene. The chain is built from TRBV18 and TRBJ1-2; TRBD1 agrees at 7 bases. The CDR3 has 15 amino acids. Looked up from germline, CDR1 is KGHSH and CDR2 is LQKENI. CDR3 in amino acids: CASSPRARQGRGYTF. The CDR3 bases that were read are TGTGCCAGCTCACCAAGGGCCCGACAGGGTCGAGGC.

This clone was recorded at least ten times. The read is 3 residues too short to cover the CDR3 end, so that end is filled in from the germline J gene. V usage is TRBV5-6 and J usage is TRBJ2-3; a weak D match, TRBD2 (6 bases). Per germline, CDR1 SGHDT and CDR2 YYEEEE. This CDR3 region has 15 residues. V gave up 4 bases and J gave up 0 bases, with 12 bases separating them. The CDR3 sequence: CASSPLASSTDTQYF. Partial CDR3 DNA: TGTGCCAGCAGCCCCCTAGCGTCTAGCACAGATACG.

This clone occurred many times. The read ends 3 residues early relative to the CDR3; the germline J gene fills the gap. This rearrangement joins TRBV7-7 to TRBJ2-5; 10 nucleotides line up with TRBD2. Per the germline V gene, CDR1 is SSHAT and CDR2 is FNYEAQ (reference sequence). V was clipped by 1 base and J by 3 bases; unmatched bases: 2. CDR3 length: 15 amino acids. CDR3 bases read: TGTGCCAGCAGCTTAGGGGGGACTAGCGAAGAGACC. The encoded protein is CASSLGGTSEET. The complete CDR3 protein is CASSLGGTSEETQYF.

This clone was seen many times. The missing CDR3 end, 3 residues past where the read stops, is filled in from the germline J gene. V and J are TRBV28 and TRBJ1-4; D ambiguous. Per the germline V gene, CDR1 is MDHEN and CDR2 is SYDVKM. Trimming took 2 bases from V and 5 from J, leaving 9 bases between them. The CDR3 spans 14 residues. Partial CDR3 DNA: TGTGCCAGCAGTTTAAGGGCGAGGAATGAAAAA. This gives the protein CASSLRARNEK. The whole CDR3 sequence is CASSLRARNEKLFF.

This clone was found a few times. Read data end 3 residues before the CDR3 end; the end is taken from the germline J gene. This chain joins TRBV5-1 and TRBJ2-2; D might be TRBD2 (6 bases). This CDR3 has 13 residues. Germline values: CDR1 SGHRS, CDR2 YFSETQ. V shed 7 bases and J shed 6 bases, with 13 bases lying between them. The CDR3: CASRDFWAGELFF. CDR3 bases read: TGCGCCAGCCGGGACTTTTGGGCCGGGGAG.

The sample holds many counts of this clone. The CDR3 is cut off 3 residues early in the read; its end comes from the germline J gene. V gene TRBV29-1 combines with J gene TRBJ1-6; 7 positions agree with TRBD1. The CDR3 is made up of 12 amino acids. Germline CDR1 SQVTM, CDR2 ANQGSEA. V shed 7 bases, J shed 6 bases, and the junction held 3 bases outside the gene matches. The DNA read from the CDR3 is TGCAGCGCCAGACAGGGTAATTCACCC. This codes for CSARQGNSP. In full, the CDR3 is CSARQGNSPLHF.

This clone occurred many times. The CDR3 goes on 3 residues after the read ends, and that part is filled in from the germline J gene. Other DNA sequences in this specimen translate into the identical CDR3. V gene TRBV30 combines with J gene TRBJ2-5, with TRBD2 matching over 11 bases. With 2 bases clipped from V and 5 bases from J, the junction kept 7 bases outside the gene matches. The CDR3 is 15 amino acids. From germline, CDR1 is GTSNPN and CDR2 SVGIG (reference sequence). The CDR3 bases that were read are TGTGCCTGGAGTCCACTAGCGGGAGTCGGCGAGACC. Translating gives CAWSPLAGVGET. The CDR3 in its entirety is CAWSPLAGVGETQYF.

Many counts were recorded for this clone. Read coverage stops 3 residues before the CDR3 terminus; the germline J gene supplies the remainder. V is TRBV10-1 and J is TRBJ2-3, with D uncertain. V lost 1 base and J lost 6, with 11 bases in between. Germline V gene lookup returns CDR1 WNHNN and CDR2 SYGVQD (reference sequence). The CDR3 spans 14 residues. CDR3 in amino acids: CASSEFSERDTQYF. CDR3 bases read: TGCGCCAGCAGTGAGTTCAGCGAGCGTGATACG.

This clone has a count of ten or more. From the germline J gene comes the end of the CDR3, since the read stops 3 residues before it. This chain connects TRBV5-1 to TRBJ2-2, with no clear D. This CDR3 comprises 15 residues. Per the germline V gene, CDR1 is SGHRS and CDR2 is YFSETQ. The ends were cut back, 2 bases at V and 0 bases at J, with 8 bases in the middle. The sequenced part of the CDR3 DNA is TGCGCCAGCAGCTTTACAGCCGCGAACACCGGGGAG. The encoded protein is CASSFTAANTGE. The whole CDR3 sequence reads CASSFTAANTGELFF.

This clone was observed many times. The read ends 3 residues early relative to the CDR3; the germline J gene fills the gap. V is TRBV18 and J is TRBJ1-1; 7 nucleotides agree with TRBD1. The V gene's germline CDR1 is KGHSH and CDR2 LQKENI. The V gene end was trimmed by 1 base and the J gene end by 5 bases; junction bases not matched to a gene: 1. This CDR3 contains 13 residues. The CDR3 sequence: CASSPQGATEAFF. CDR3 DNA, as far as it was read: TGTGCCAGCTCACCACAGGGGGCAACTGAA.

CDR3 protein: CASSLVVAGSSYEQYF. The DNA read from the CDR3 is TGCGCCAGCAGCTTGGTTGTAGCGGGTAGCTCCTACGAG. J is TRBJ2-7 and V is TRBV5-1; TRBD2 agrees at 7 bases. The read stops 3 residues short of the end of the CDR3; the missing end is completed from the germline J gene. CDR1 and CDR2 (germline): SGHRS, YFSETQ. This CDR3 is built from 16 residues. Unmatched junction bases numbered 6, after V lost 0 bases and J lost 0 bases. Drawing the rest from reference TRBV5-1 and TRBJ2-7, the complete variable domain is KAGVTQTPRYLIKTRGQQVTLSCSPISGHRSVSWYQQTPGQGLQFLFEYFSETQRNKGNFPGRFSGRQFSNSRSEMNVSTLELGDSALYLCASSLVVAGSSYEQYFGPGTRLTVT.

This clone has a count of ten or more. The sequence runs out 3 residues before the end of the CDR3; the remainder is reconstructed from the germline J gene. The rearrangement links TRBV20-1 to TRBJ1-2; no clear D gene. The CDR3 contains 11 residues. Germline V CDR1 and CDR2: DFQATT, SNEGSKA (reference sequence). Deletions cut 1 base from V and 6 bases from J, with 6 bases between. The CDR3 DNA, read in part, is TGCAGTGCTAGAGGACTGGATGGC. Protein product: CSARGLDG. The full CDR3 protein reads CSARGLDGYTF.

For this clone: The read ends 3 residues shy of where the CDR3 ends; the end is completed using the germline J gene. The V gene is TRBV11-2, the J gene TRBJ2-1, with D perhaps matching TRBD2 (5 bases). The V and J ends lost 5 bases and 0 bases respectively, with 11 bases between them. CDR1 SGHAT and CDR2 FQNNGV come from the germline V gene. The CDR3 is 15 residues long. This CDR3 is CASSPSTSSYNEQFF. The sequenced part of the CDR3 DNA is TGTGCCAGCAGCCCTAGCACTAGCTCCTACAATGAG. The whole variable domain, filled in from reference TRBV11-2 and TRBJ2-1, reads EAGVAQSPRYKIIEKRQSVAFWCNPISGHATLYWYQQILGQGPKLLIQFQNNGVVDDSQLPKDRFSAERLKGVDSTLKIQPAKLEDSAVYLCASSPSTSSYNEQFFGPGTRLTVL.

This clone was counted ten times or more. Read sequence stops 3 residues before the CDR3 end, and the germline J gene provides the missing end. The V call is TRBV20-1, the J call TRBJ2-3; 9 nucleotides match TRBD2. Per the germline V gene, CDR1 is DFQATT and CDR2 is SNEGSKA (reference sequence). The length of the CDR3 is 16 residues. With 2 bases clipped from V and 4 bases from J, the junction kept 10 bases outside the gene matches. The CDR3 bases that were read are TGCAGTGCTAGAAATCCCCCGGGCGGGGGGGCAGATACG. This sequence encodes CSARNPPGGGADT. The full CDR3 protein is CSARNPPGGGADTQYF.

This clone has a count of ten or more. The CDR3 is cut off 3 residues early in the read; its end comes from the germline J gene. The rearrangement links TRBV6-1 to TRBJ1-3, with TRBD1 matching 8 bases. V trimming: 3 bases; J trimming: 7 bases; junction bases outside the gene matches: 5. Germline CDR1 and CDR2: MNHNS and SASEGT. The CDR3 is made up of 14 amino acids. CDR3 protein: CASSDRGRVNTIYF. The DNA read from the CDR3 is TGTGCCAGCAGTGACAGGGGGCGGGTGAACACC.

This clone was recorded many times. The sequence runs out 3 residues before the end of the CDR3; the remainder is reconstructed from the germline J gene. The chain combines TRBV30 with TRBJ1-1, with D possibly TRBD1 on 6 matching bases. The CDR3 runs 13 residues. Germline V lookup: CDR1 GTSNPN, CDR2 SVGIG (reference sequence). V dropped 6 bases and J dropped 0 bases, with 11 bases sitting between them. The sequenced CDR3 bases are TGTGCCTGCCAAGGGGGACTGAACACTGAA. Its protein is CACQGGLNTE. In full, the CDR3 reads CACQGGLNTEAFF.

This clone occurred a few times. The sequenced fragment ends 3 residues before the CDR3 boundary, so the rest is inferred from the germline J gene. The chain uses TRBV2 and TRBJ2-7; D call uncertain. CDR1 and CDR2 (germline): SNHLY, FYNNEI. V lost 4 bases to trimming and J lost 5 bases, with 6 bases between them. This CDR3 is 11 amino acids long. This CDR3 reads CASSAKDEQYF. CDR3 DNA, as far as it was read: TGTGCCAGCAGTGCGAAGGACGAG.

This clone was recorded many times. The read stops 3 residues short of the end of the CDR3; the missing end is completed from the germline J gene. This chain connects TRBV29-1 to TRBJ2-7; possibly TRBD2 for D (6 bases). Germline values: CDR1 SQVTM, CDR2 ANQGSEA. The V gene lost 4 bases and the J gene lost 3 bases, with 10 bases spanning the gap. CDR3 length: 12 amino acids. CDR3 in amino acids: CSVAGLLYEQYF. The sequenced part of the CDR3 DNA is TGCAGCGTTGCTGGACTACTCTACGAG.

This clone has a count of ten or more. The read terminates 3 residues before the CDR3 end, so the remaining end is supplied by the germline J gene. V and J are TRBV6-1 and TRBJ2-1; the match to TRBD2 covers 8 bases. J lost 7 bases, V lost 4 bases, and 3 bases had no gene match. There are 13 residues in the CDR3. Germline V CDR1 and CDR2: MNHNS, SASEGT. CDR3 in amino acids: CASSGGGQNEQFF. CDR3 DNA (partial): TGTGCCAGCAGTGGCGGGGGGCAAAATGAG.